This T cell receptor beta chain was recovered during a study of blood T cell repertoires in COVID-19. Study at large: Spain, Italy and the United States supplied samples that represented acute and convalescent COVID-19.

Losses at the gene ends were 4 bases for V and 0 bases for J; bases not matched to a gene: 6. The V gene's germline CDR1 is SGHTA and CDR2 FQGNSA. The CDR3 is 15 residues long. Original handling: Amplification with reference gene primers provided the estimates of nucleated cell counts. The data were produced by immunoSEQ multiplex PCR, yet TCRdb's version contains in-frame clones alone and is incomplete. V and J calls plus clone size are reproduced from that table; the DNA served to infer D and trimming. The sample holds around 93,000 clones; about 90% are singletons and the top ten take 11%. The V and J genes are TRBV7-2 and TRBJ2-7, with 7 bases lining up with TRBD1. The receptor was isolated from a man at least 80 years old with acute or convalescent COVID-19. The sample was peripheral blood. The CDR3 nucleotides are TGTGCCAGCAGCTCCCCGGACAGGAGCTCCTACGAGCAGTACTTC. Protein sequence: CASSSPDRSSYEQYF. The variable domain in full, completed from reference TRBV7-2 and TRBJ2-7, reads GAGVSQSPSNKVTEKGKDVELRCDPISGHTALYWYRQSLGQGLEFLIYFQGNSAPDKSGLPSDRFSAERTGGSVSTLTIQRTQQEDSAVYLCASSSPDRSSYEQYFGPGTRLTVT.